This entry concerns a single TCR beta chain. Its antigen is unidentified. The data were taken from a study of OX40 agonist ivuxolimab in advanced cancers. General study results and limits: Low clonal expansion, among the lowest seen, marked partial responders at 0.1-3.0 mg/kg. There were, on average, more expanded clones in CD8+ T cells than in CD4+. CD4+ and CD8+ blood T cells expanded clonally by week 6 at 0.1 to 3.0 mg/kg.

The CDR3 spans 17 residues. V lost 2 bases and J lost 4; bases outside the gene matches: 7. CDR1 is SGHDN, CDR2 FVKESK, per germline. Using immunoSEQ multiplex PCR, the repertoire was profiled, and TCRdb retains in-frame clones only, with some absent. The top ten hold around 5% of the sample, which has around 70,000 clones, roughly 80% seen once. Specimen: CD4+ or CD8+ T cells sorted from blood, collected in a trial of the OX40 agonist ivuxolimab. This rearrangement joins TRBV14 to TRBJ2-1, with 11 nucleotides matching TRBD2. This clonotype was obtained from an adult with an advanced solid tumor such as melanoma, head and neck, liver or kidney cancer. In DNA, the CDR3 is TGTGCCAGCAGCCAAATTAAGACTAGCGGGAATTACAATGAGCAGTTCTTC. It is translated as CASSQIKTSGNYNEQFF.